These 10 T cell receptor beta chains share one sample of origin, sequenced in a study of T-cell memory formation after mild COVID-19. In TCRdb, the 5' RACE reads were re-called with MiXCR into one record per CDR3 protein. The data contain about 84,000 distinct CDR3 sequences, approximately 15% of them singletons. Sample: PBMCs or a T cell subset sorted from them (not recorded which). The receptors were sampled from an adult woman who had mild COVID-19 (a few samples of this study predate the infection). Cell type and time point are not known.

CDR3 in amino acids: CASSLGQASSTGELFF. The CDR3 nucleotides read TGCGCCAGCAGCTTGGGACAGGCGTCGAGTACCGGGGAGCTGTTTTTT. The genes are TRBV5-1 and TRBJ2-2; D might be TRBD1 (6 bases). Trimming removed 0 bases at V and 5 bases at J, with 14 bases between. Germline CDR1 and CDR2: SGHRS and YFSETQ. The CDR3 sequence is 16 residues long.

This clonotype has a handful of counts. The CDR3, as DNA: TGTGCCAGCAGCTTAGGATCGTTGAACACTGAAGCTTTCTTT. This gives the protein CASSLGSLNTEAFF. The chain carries TRBV11-2 and TRBJ1-1; D remains ambiguous. Germline V gene lookup returns CDR1 SGHAT and CDR2 FQNNGV. The CDR3 extends over 14 amino acids. The V gene lost 1 base and the J gene lost 0 bases, with 6 bases spanning the gap.

CDR3: CASSYSASETYEQYF. CDR3 coding DNA: TGTGCCAGCAGTTACTCGGCTAGCGAGACCTACGAGCAGTACTTC. The chain carries TRBV6-6 and TRBJ2-7, with a tentative D call TRBD2 (6 bases). CDR3 length: 15 residues. Trimming cost V 0 bases and J 2 bases, with 11 bases left between them. Germline CDR1 MNHNY, CDR2 SVGAGI (reference sequence).

This chain joins TRBV12-3 or TRBV12-4 and TRBJ2-7; D tentatively reads TRBD1 or TRBD2 (5 bases each). V was clipped by 3 bases and J by 4 bases, with 16 bases between them. The CDR3 loop spans 15 amino acids. Here the CDR3 DNA reads TGTGCCAGCAGTTTTGACCGGGGCCTTTCTTACGAGCAGTACTTC. Protein sequence: CASSFDRGLSYEQYF.

The rearrangement uses TRBV14 and TRBJ2-7, with a possible D match to TRBD1 (6 bases). The CDR3 is made up of 14 amino acids. V lost 2 bases and J 5 bases, leaving 13 bases between the germline ends. Germline CDR1 and CDR2: SGHDN and FVKESK. The CDR3 reads CASSQIWTANEQYF. CDR3 bases: TGTGCCAGCAGCCAAATCTGGACAGCCAACGAGCAGTACTTC.

This clonotype was counted at least ten times. V gene TRBV27 combines with J gene TRBJ2-7; TRBD2 matches 16 bases. The CDR3 totals 17 residues. With V trimmed by 6 bases and J by 2 bases, 7 bases remained unmatched. Looked up from germline, CDR1 is MNHEY and CDR2 is SMNVEV (reference sequence). For the CDR3, the DNA is TGTGCCAGCAGCCTGGGACTAGCGGGAGGGAACACCTACGAGCAGTACTTC. As protein: CASSLGLAGGNTYEQYF.

The chain has TRBV20-1 and TRBJ1-2, with 7 bases that match TRBD1. V dropped 0 bases and J dropped 10; count of bases not matched to a gene: 8. In germline, CDR1 is DFQATT, CDR2 SNEGSKA (reference sequence). This CDR3 has 13 residues. For the CDR3, the DNA is TGCAGTGCTAGAGATTTATACAGGGGTAACTACACCTTC. Its protein product is CSARDLYRGNYTF.

This chain connects TRBV6-6 to TRBJ2-3, with TRBD2 identical over 9 bases. The germline V gene encodes CDR1 MNHNY and CDR2 SVGAGI (reference sequence). Unmatched junction bases numbered 10, after V lost 4 bases and J lost 2 bases. The CDR3 has 17 amino acids. The CDR3 region has the DNA TGTGCCAGCAGTTCCGCCCCCGCTAGCGGGGACACAGATACGCAGTATTTT. It is translated as CASSSAPASGDTDTQYF.

V gene TRBV6-5 combines with J gene TRBJ1-1; 7 bases map to TRBD1. From germline, CDR1 is MNHEY and CDR2 SVGAGI. The CDR3 covers 13 residues. Trimming removed 8 bases from V and 4 bases from J; junction bases left unmatched: 7. The CDR3 loop reads CASATGAPTEAFF. The CDR3 nucleotides are TGTGCCAGCGCTACAGGGGCTCCCACTGAAGCTTTCTTT.

J is TRBJ1-2 and V is TRBV4-1, with D unresolved. V lost 0 bases, J lost 3 bases, and 11 bases lay in between. The CDR3 is 15 amino acids. Germline loops: CDR1 MGHRA, CDR2 YSYEKL. The CDR3 DNA follows: TGCGCCAGCAGCCAAGAAAGATACGTTGACTATGGCTACACCTTC. This sequence encodes CASSQERYVDYGYTF.